This T cell receptor beta chain emerged from a study of T cells and copy number aberrations in small-cell lung cancer. The protocol was immunoSEQ multiplex PCR, while the TCRdb copy is restricted to in-frame clones and leaves out a portion. Here the sample spans 2,500 to 3,000 clones, 80% to 85% being singletons. The germline CDR1 and CDR2 sequences are SNHLY and FYNNEI. The CDR3 consists of 17 residues. V dropped 0 bases and J dropped 0 bases, with 14 bases sitting between them. The rearrangement joins TRBV2 to TRBJ2-5, with D possibly matching TRBD1 (5 bases). Sequenced material: normal tissue next to the tumor. The clonotype originates from a man between 40 and 49 years old with small cell lung cancer. The CDR3 spells CASSEARRAGNQETQYF. The CDR3 DNA reads TGTGCCAGCAGTGAAGCCCGAAGGGCAGGGAACCAAGAGACCCAGTACTTC.